This T cell receptor (beta chain) was captured by sequencing in a study of T cells in Graves' hyperthyroidism and ophthalmopathy. Study-level information: Before any treatment, at initial diagnosis, peripheral blood was collected. Study observations and caveats: Most thyroid-expanded clonotypes above 0.001 were also found in blood.

There are many counts of this clonotype. Its specificity is unknown. Per germline, CDR1 DFQATT and CDR2 SNEGSKA (reference sequence). The ends lost 1 base at V and 4 bases at J; junction bases unmatched: 6. This CDR3 has 15 residues. TCR beta CDR3 region amplification was performed from RNA transcripts. With the HTBI primer set, the TCR CDR3 went through a first round of RT-PCR. TCRdb re-called the multiplex PCR reads through MiXCR, storing one row per CDR3 protein. In the table there are around 600,000 distinct CDR3 sequences, about 15% of which are singletons. On the basis of clinical symptoms, serum thyroxine and TRAb, thyroid ultrasound and orbital computed tomography, diagnoses were made.

The rearrangement links TRBV20-1 to TRBJ2-7, with 11 bases aligning to TRBD2. Source material: blood. This TCR was recovered from a woman aged 45 to 65 with Graves' ophthalmopathy. The CDR3 loop reads CSARGLLAGVYEQYF. The CDR3 nucleotides read TGCAGTGCTAGAGGATTACTAGCGGGAGTTTACGAGCAGTACTTC.